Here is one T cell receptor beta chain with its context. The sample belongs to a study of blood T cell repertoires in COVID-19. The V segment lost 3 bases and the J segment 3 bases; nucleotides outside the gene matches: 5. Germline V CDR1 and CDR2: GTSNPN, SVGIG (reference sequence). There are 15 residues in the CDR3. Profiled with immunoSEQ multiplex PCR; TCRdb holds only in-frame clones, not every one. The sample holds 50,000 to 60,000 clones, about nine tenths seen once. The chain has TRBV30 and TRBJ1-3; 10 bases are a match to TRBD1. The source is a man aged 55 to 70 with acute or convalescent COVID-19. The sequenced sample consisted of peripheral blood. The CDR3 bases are TGTGCCTGGAGCTTGACAGGGGGCCTTGGAAACACCATATATTTT. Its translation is CAWSLTGGLGNTIYF.